This T cell receptor (beta chain) was sequenced during a study of blood T cell repertoires in COVID-19 (dated by TCRdb to 2020 to 2021). Regarding the complete study: Collaborator samples came from the United States, Italy and Spain and covered acute and convalescent phases of COVID-19. HLA class I and class II types, where available, came from metadata supplied by the sample provider rather than from assay-based typing. The prospective study material was composed of cDNA or gDNA derived from T cells, B-cell-depleted T cells, or PBMCs. The repertoires were released in a freely available public database meant as a resource for research on the immune response to SARS-CoV-2. The samples were drawn from the first 160 participants of the ongoing ImmuneRACE study and from more than 1,000 subjects provided by 6 global collaborators. Subjects who had been exposed to COVID-19, were actively infected with it, or had recovered from it provided the deeply sampled blood TCRbeta repertoires that made up the dataset. Sample metadata almost always included a de-identified subject ID, COVID-19 status, age in years and sex. The paper as a whole reports these results and caveats: Clinical and demographic metadata were provided uncurated, with the amount varying by source and participant.

The immunoSEQ Assay, a bias-controlled multiplex PCR, was used to amplify TCRbeta CDR3 regions from genomic DNA. In the authors' own workflow: Within the assay, amplification of reference gene primers was used to estimate how many nucleated cells each sample contained. Sequence reads were collapsed and filtered to measure the absolute abundance of every unique TCRbeta CDR3 rearrangement. For each sample, productive Simpson clonality was calculated as the square root of Simpson's diversity index across productive rearrangements. This immuneACCESS table, as held by TCRdb, lists in-frame sequences with V and J called but not all clones. Of the missing ones, under half trace to an unresolved V gene in checked studies; the others have no known cause. For V, J and clone size, that table is used; D and trimming come from the DNA. Within this sample are 25,000 to 35,000 clones, with approximately 80% of them counted one time only. Clones ranked in the top ten supply under 55% of the sample.

Each collaborating institution followed its own protocols to collect whole blood in K2EDTA tubes. For TCRbeta analysis, collaborators shipped samples as frozen whole blood, isolated PBMCs, or DNA extracted from either of those sample types. Unmatched junction bases come to 10, with V trimmed by 5 bases and J by 5 bases. The germline V gene (reference sequence) provides CDR1 MNHEY and CDR2 SMNVEV. Including cysteine and phenylalanine, the CDR3 has 15 amino acids. CDR3 DNA only is kept here, 45 bases in frame from base 1. With respect to this clone: The antigen this receptor binds is unknown. The record has no base qualities; no much larger clone is one base away.

The sequence was obtained from a woman at least 80 years old with acute or convalescent COVID-19. Sequencing input: peripheral blood. The rearranged segments are TRBV27 and TRBJ2-5, and 8 junction bases match TRBD1. Here the CDR3 is given as CASSIGQGVRETQYF. The DNA sequence reads TGTGCCAGCAGTATTGGACAGGGTGTGAGGGAGACCCAGTACTTC.